This T cell receptor beta chain was observed in a study of Graves' ophthalmopathy and Graves' hyperthyroidism. CDR3 regions of TCR beta were amplified from RNA transcripts. After a first-round RT-PCR with HTBI primers, a second-round multiplex PCR was run. TCRdb re-called the multiplex PCR reads with MiXCR, one entry per CDR3 protein. The repertoire includes about 180,000 distinct CDR3 sequences, roughly two fifths of them detected once, and 5.8% sits in the top ten. The CDR3 covers 17 residues. The ends lost 2 bases at V and 6 bases at J; junction bases unmatched: 14. CDR1 is MNHEY and CDR2 is SVGAGI in the germline V gene.

The sequenced sample was peripheral blood. The receptor's source is a woman aged 40 to 50 with Graves' ophthalmopathy. The V call is TRBV6-5, the J call TRBJ2-5; 8 bases agree with TRBD1. The CDR3 region is CASSYPTTGESTKTQYF. The CDR3 region has the DNA TGTGCCAGCAGTTACCCCACGACAGGGGAAAGTACGAAGACCCAGTACTTC.